This T cell receptor beta chain originates from a study of blood T cells in healthy people across ages. Study results and limitations: Researchers deemed the diversity estimates from one million T cells underestimates.

Primers used in a second PCR of about 7 to 12 cycles were a sample-barcoded 5' primer and a J-beta primer mix. Sequencing yielded, for each sample, at least 3 million paired-end reads carrying CDR3. TCRdb used MiXCR to reprocess the 5' RACE reads, holding one entry per CDR3 protein. Of 1.5 million to 1.8 million distinct CDR3 sequences in the sample, under 55% were seen once. This CDR3 has 14 residues. Every sample gave at least 5 micrograms of total RNA when it was extracted. About this clonotype: Antigen unknown. Germline and junction disagree at one end, which may indicate a read error.

Sample: blood. The sequence was obtained from a woman younger than 30 in good health. The rearrangement uses TRBV12-3 or TRBV12-4 and TRBJ2-2; D is perhaps TRBD1 (6 bases). The CDR3 coding sequence is TGTGCCAGCCGTTTGGGGGACATCCCCGGGGAGCTGTTTTTT. It is translated as CASRLGDIPGELFF.